The entry below gives a single T cell receptor beta chain sequence along with its context. Its antigen is still unknown. Trimming stripped 8 bases from V and 5 bases from J, with 14 bases between. CDR1 is SGDLS, CDR2 YYNGEE, per germline. The CDR3 totals 13 residues. These data originate in a study of T cell responses to AZD1222 COVID-19 vaccine. The study, taken as a whole, reports: Repertoires were collected only later (after the peak T cell response had occurred). White British people made up most donors, females outnumbered males, and clonal diversity was possibly underestimated.

The protocol was immunoSEQ multiplex PCR, while the TCRdb copy is restricted to in-frame clones and leaves out a portion. The sample consists of over 45,000 clones, around 90% of them appearing once. The source was peripheral blood, collected on day 0 of AZD1222 vaccination. The clonotype was recovered from an adult in good health. The chain uses TRBV9 and TRBJ2-1, with D possibly matching TRBD2 (6 bases). This CDR3 reads CASSRDWNNEQFF. The DNA of the CDR3 is TGTGCCAGTTCCCGGGACTGGAACAATGAGCAGTTCTTC.